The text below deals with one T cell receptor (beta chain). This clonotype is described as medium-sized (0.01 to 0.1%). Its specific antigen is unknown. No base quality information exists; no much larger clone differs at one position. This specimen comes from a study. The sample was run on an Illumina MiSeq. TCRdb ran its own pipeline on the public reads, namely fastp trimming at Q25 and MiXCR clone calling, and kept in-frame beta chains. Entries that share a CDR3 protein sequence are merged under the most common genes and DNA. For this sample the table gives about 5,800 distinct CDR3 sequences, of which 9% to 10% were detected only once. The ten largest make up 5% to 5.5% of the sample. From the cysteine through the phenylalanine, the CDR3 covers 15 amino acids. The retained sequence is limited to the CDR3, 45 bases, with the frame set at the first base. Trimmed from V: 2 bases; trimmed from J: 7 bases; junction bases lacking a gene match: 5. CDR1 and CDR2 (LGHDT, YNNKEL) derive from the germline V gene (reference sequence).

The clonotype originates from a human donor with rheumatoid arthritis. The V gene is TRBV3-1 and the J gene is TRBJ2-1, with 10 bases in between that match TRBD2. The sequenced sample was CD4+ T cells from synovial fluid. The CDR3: CASSQLAGVLNEQFF. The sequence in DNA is TGTGCCAGCAGCCAACTAGCGGGAGTTCTGAATGAGCAGTTCTTC.